Listed below are T cell receptor beta chains from one sample, sequenced in a study of T cells in Graves' hyperthyroidism and ophthalmopathy. TCRdb re-analysed the multiplex PCR reads in MiXCR, keeping a single row per CDR3 protein. The repertoire holds approximately 600,000 distinct CDR3 sequences, with less than 25% as singletons. Sequenced material: blood. The receptors come from a man aged 30 to 45 with Graves' ophthalmopathy. Both conserved end residues are part of each CDR3. A D gene is named only where the DNA matches it firmly. The listing skips clone size in some rows; elsewhere it reads once, few, many or a size class.

TRBV11-2	NA	TRBJ2-4	NA	CASTPLPRGPKNIQYF	TGTGCCAGCACCCCCCTGCCTCGCGGCCCCAAAAACATTCAGTACTTC
TRBV27	many	TRBJ2-7	TRBD1	CASSFYRGYEQYF	TGTGCCAGCAGTTTCTACAGGGGCTACGAGCAGTACTTC
TRBV6-1	few	TRBJ1-6	NA	CASKTGTTNSPLHF	TGTGCCAGCAAAACCGGGACAACTAATTCACCCCTCCACTTT
TRBV28	NA	TRBJ1-2	TRBD1	CASSLGQGRSGYTF	TGTGCCAGCAGTTTGGGACAGGGTAGAAGTGGCTACACCTTC
TRBV28	many	TRBJ2-7	TRBD1	CASSLSATGGGSEQYF	TGTGCCAGCAGCCTCAGCGCGACAGGGGGCGGGAGCGAGCAGTACTTC
TRBV9	NA	TRBJ2-1	TRBD2	CASSVGGGRSYNEQFF	TGTGCCAGCAGCGTAGGGGGCGGGAGGAGCTACAATGAGCAGTTCTTC
TRBV2	many	TRBJ2-1	TRBD1	CASSVDRGSYNEQFF	TGTGCCAGCAGTGTGGACAGGGGGAGCTACAATGAGCAGTTCTTC
TRBV18	NA	TRBJ2-7	TRBD1	CASSRQGMGIEQYF	TGTGCCAGCTCAAGACAGGGGATGGGGATCGAGCAGTACTTC
TRBV19	NA	TRBJ2-1	TRBD2	CASSITAGGHNEQFF	TGTGCCAGTAGTATAACAGCGGGAGGTCACAATGAGCAGTTCTTC
TRBV28	NA	TRBJ1-2	NA	CASRKPGGYGYTF	TGTGCCAGCAGGAAGCCGGGGGGCTATGGCTACACCTTC
TRBV27	NA	TRBJ2-3	TRBD2	CASRKGTSGRIPSSTDTQYF	TGTGCCAGCAGAAAGGGGACTAGCGGGAGGATCCCCTCAAGCACAGATACGCAGTATTTT
TRBV6-1	NA	TRBJ2-1	NA	CASSGRTGEQFF	TGTGCCAGCTCGGGCCGGACGGGTGAGCAGTTCTTC
TRBV15	NA	TRBJ2-1	TRBD2	CATSRRLAGESYEQFF	TGTGCCACCAGCAGACGGCTAGCGGGAGAGTCGTATGAGCAGTTCTTC
TRBV12-3/TRBV12-4	many	TRBJ1-5	NA	CASSLERIGNQPQHF	TGTGCCAGCAGTTTAGAGAGGATAGGAAATCAGCCCCAGCATTTT
TRBV27	NA	TRBJ2-2	NA	CASSLWRGELFF	TGTGCCAGCAGTTTATGGCGCGGGGAGCTGTTTTTT
TRBV4-2	NA	TRBJ1-4	NA	CASSQKWGGEKLFF	TGTGCCAGCAGCCAGAAATGGGGCGGTGAAAAACTGTTTTTT
TRBV27	NA	TRBJ2-2	TRBD1	CASSTGTGNTWELFF	TGTGCCAGCAGTACCGGGACAGGGAATACCTGGGAGCTGTTTTTT
TRBV12-5	NA	TRBJ2-3	NA	CASGAGSRVTDTQYF	TGTGCTAGTGGTGCGGGGAGTCGGGTCACAGATACGCAGTATTTT
TRBV29-1	NA	TRBJ1-2	NA	CSVEDEGRAYGYTF	TGCAGCGTTGAAGATGAGGGCAGGGCCTATGGCTACACCTTC
TRBV7-3	many	TRBJ1-2	NA	CASSPGIDYGYTF	TGTGCCAGCAGCCCCGGGATTGACTATGGCTACACCTTC
TRBV24-1	NA	TRBJ2-1	TRBD2	CATSGTSGRLEQFF	TGTGCCACCAGTGGGACTAGCGGGAGGCTAGAGCAGTTCTTC
TRBV28	many	TRBJ1-5	NA	CASSSEEHNQPQHF	TGTGCCAGCAGCTCCGAAGAACACAATCAGCCCCAGCATTTT
TRBV14	many	TRBJ1-1	NA	CASSQQHLWGGAFF	TGTGCCAGCAGCCAACAACATCTATGGGGTGGCGCTTTCTTT
TRBV27	NA	TRBJ2-6	NA	CASSRPKGANVLTF	TGTGCCAGCAGTCGGCCTAAGGGGGCCAACGTCCTGACTTTC
TRBV15	NA	TRBJ1-3	NA	CATSRVGGYSGNTIYF	TGTGCCACCAGCAGAGTGGGGGGTTACTCTGGAAACACCATATATTTT
TRBV24-1	NA	TRBJ1-1	NA	CATRHGDSEAFF	TGTGCCACCAGACACGGGGACTCTGAAGCTTTCTTT
TRBV19	NA	TRBJ2-1	NA	CASSIGTGVGDEQFF	TGTGCCAGTAGTATTGGCACGGGAGTCGGGGATGAGCAGTTCTTC
TRBV18	few	TRBJ2-1	NA	CASSPRQGGIYNEQFF	TGTGCCAGCTCACCACGTCAGGGCGGGATTTACAATGAGCAGTTCTTC
TRBV20-1	NA	TRBJ2-1	NA	CSAPRREIHNEQFF	TGCAGTGCTCCTCGAAGGGAAATCCACAATGAGCAGTTCTTC
TRBV11-2	many	TRBJ2-7	NA	CASSLGALQYEQYF	TGTGCCAGCAGCTTGGGGGCTCTCCAATACGAGCAGTACTTC
TRBV20-1	many	TRBJ2-5	NA	CSAGSRGQETQYF	TGCAGTGCCGGTAGCCGGGGCCAAGAGACCCAGTACTTC
TRBV5-8	NA	TRBJ2-3	TRBD2	CASTNGAGGPSDTQYF	TGTGCCAGCACCAATGGCGCGGGAGGGCCATCAGATACGCAGTATTTT
TRBV5-1	few	TRBJ2-5	TRBD2	CASSVGTSGQETQYF	TGCGCCAGCAGCGTTGGGACTAGCGGACAAGAGACCCAGTACTTC
TRBV27	NA	TRBJ2-1	TRBD2	CASRGGRTSGRASSYNEQFF	TGTGCCAGCAGGGGTGGACGGACTAGCGGGAGGGCCAGCTCATACAATGAGCAGTTCTTC
TRBV7-2	many	TRBJ2-1	NA	CASSLAEGTTLRHNEQFF	TGTGCCAGCAGCTTAGCTGAAGGGACGACCCTTCGCCACAATGAGCAGTTCTTC
TRBV4-3	NA	TRBJ2-5	NA	CASSQDKHSAETQYF	TGCGCCAGCAGCCAAGATAAACACTCCGCCGAGACCCAGTACTTC
TRBV9	few	TRBJ2-1	TRBD2	CASSVAGTSGYNEQFF	TGTGCCAGCAGCGTAGCCGGGACTAGCGGCTACAATGAGCAGTTCTTC
TRBV7-9	NA	TRBJ2-7	TRBD1	CASSPRTGGGGYEQYF	TGTGCCAGCAGCCCAAGGACAGGGGGCGGGGGGTACGAGCAGTACTTC
TRBV6-1	NA	TRBJ2-1	NA	CASSTTVYNEQFF	TGTGCCAGCAGTACGACAGTCTACAATGAGCAGTTCTTC
TRBV6-8	few	TRBJ1-2	NA	CASSYSGDSTGYTF	TGTGCCAGCAGTTACTCGGGGGACTCGACTGGCTACACCTTC